This T cell receptor (beta chain) was captured in a study of shared clonotypes between healthy human individuals (dated by TCRdb to 2018 to 2020). The study in broad terms: The cohort comprised a couple of women and three men aged 18 to 49 years. For each donor, CD4 naive and CD4 memory were each given three plates, CD8 naive was given two plates, and CD8 memory was given one plate. Blood TCR repertoires of about five healthy adults were deeply sequenced to estimate repertoire size and the extent of clonotype sharing between individuals. To increase sequencing depth and limit assay-specific biases, TCR repertoire library preparation and sequencing were carried out by different laboratories using diverse techniques. Between about 0.85 and 9.5 billion PBMCs per donor were obtained by leukapheresis. Here is what the overall study found, with its caveats: Only blood was sampled, and tissue TCR repertoires likely differ from those in blood. Pairwise subsampling led to the expectation that sequencing depth would affect the degree of clonotype sharing among donors. Compared with non-shared clonotypes, the clonotypes found in all four sorted-subset donors had higher generation probabilities. Sharing across several donors was observed for about 5% of naive CD4, 3.5% of naive CD8, 2% to 2.5% of memory CD4, and approximately 0.41% of memory CD8 clonotypes. Estimated clonotype richness was generally larger for naive than for memory subsets. Even with the large sequencing depth, rarefaction of the sorted-subset datasets indicated that sequencing was incomplete. Because the study included only a small number of donors, the genetic and exposure-history diversity represented was limited.

Using the deep immunoSEQ assay, TCR CDR3 regions were amplified from genomic DNA by multiplex PCR. Genomic DNA extracted from each cell subset was distributed evenly over all wells of several immunoSEQ 96-well plates, and each plate served as one replicate. For sorted subsets, each replicate PCR was loaded with about 0.2 ug genomic DNA, equivalent to 30,000 or so T cell genomes. Purified libraries were quantified with a Qubit 3.0 fluorometer, sized on a Bioanalyzer 2100, and re-quantified with the KAPA Library Quantification kit. Each immunoSEQ 96-well plate was sequenced on its own single-read 150-cycle Illumina NextSeq 550 flow cell. Per the source publication's procedure: Because the immunoSEQ output held only junctional sequences and lacked quality scores, the filtering could not match the filtering applied to full-length reads. To assign V/J genes and CDR3, sequences were annotated against IMGT germline references using PyIR, a Python wrapper for IgBLAST v1.9. Reads were filtered out if the reads had weak V/J assignments (E-value above 1e-6), no CDR3, stop codons, out-of-frame junctions, or ambiguous translated residues. V3J clonotypes were defined as sequences sharing an identical inferred V gene, J gene, and CDR3 amino acid sequence. The percentage overlap between two repertoires was calculated by dividing the number of shared unique clonotypes by the size of the smaller repertoire. RTK rarefaction, the Chao1 estimator, and Recon v2.1 estimates of unobserved clonotypes were used to assess repertoire richness. Generation probabilities for all TCRbeta clonotypes obtained by the gDNA method from a handful of donors were computed using OLGA. The clones in this table, taken by TCRdb from immuneACCESS, are in-frame only. Not every clone is retained; where verified, under half of the shortfall comes from an unresolved V gene, and the cause of the rest is unknown. Clone size and V and J calls were adopted from that table, with D and trimming inferred from the DNA. The sample profile shows around 2.5 million clones; approximately 94% of them were found once. The ten most abundant clones make up roughly 0.36% of the sample.

The donors were healthy, HIV-negative adults who had no recently reported acute infections or vaccinations. Only Caucasian adults living in Nashville, Tennessee, USA were represented among the donors. CD4+ T cells were enriched through magnetic negative selection, after which naive cells were positively selected on CD45RA and the remaining negative fraction served as the memory subset. Blood was collected by leukapheresis, and PBMCs were isolated by Ficoll-Histopaque density gradient centrifugation and then cryopreserved in liquid nitrogen vapor phase. Analytical flow cytometry was used to check the purity and quantity of every magnetically sorted T cell population. Each sorted fraction had its genomic DNA isolated and then quantified by UV absorbance on a Nanodrop 2000c. Inclusive of the bounding cysteine and phenylalanine, the CDR3 is 14 residues long. CDR3 DNA is the only sequence kept; it has 42 bases, read in frame from the first base. Germline trimming: 3 bases from V, 4 bases from J; junction bases outside gene matches: 5. For CDR1 and CDR2, the germline V gene lists LGHNA and YSLEER.

Details on this clone: Which antigen it targets is not known. There are no base qualities to consult, and no much larger clone falls within one base.

In this chain, TRBV4-3 is recombined with TRBJ1-1; the junction holds 7 bases that match TRBD1. The sequence was collected from a man aged 18 to 30 in good health. Some clones in this sample may be carry-over from other donors' samples. Sequencing used naive CD4+ T cells from PBMCs. The cell subset or site label of this sample denotes: CD45RA+ positively selected. The CDR3 reads as follows: CASSHPDRATEAFF. The bases read TGCGCCAGCAGCCATCCCGACAGGGCCACTGAAGCTTTCTTT.